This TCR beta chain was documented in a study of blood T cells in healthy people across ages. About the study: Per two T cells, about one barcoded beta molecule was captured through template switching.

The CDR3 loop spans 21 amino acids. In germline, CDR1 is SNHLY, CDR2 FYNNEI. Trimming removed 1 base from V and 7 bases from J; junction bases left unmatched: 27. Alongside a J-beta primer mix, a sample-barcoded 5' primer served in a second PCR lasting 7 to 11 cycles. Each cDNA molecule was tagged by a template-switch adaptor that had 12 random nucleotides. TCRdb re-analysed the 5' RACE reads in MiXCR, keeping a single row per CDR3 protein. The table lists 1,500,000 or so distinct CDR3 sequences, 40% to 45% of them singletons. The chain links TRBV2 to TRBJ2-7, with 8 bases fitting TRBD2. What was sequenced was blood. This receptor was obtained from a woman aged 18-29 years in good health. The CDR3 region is CASSEDPIQNRRLAPYNEQYF. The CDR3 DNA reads TGTGCCAGCAGTGAAGACCCCATACAAAATAGGCGACTAGCGCCATACAATGAGCAGTACTTC.